The clone carrying this T cell receptor (beta chain) was seen a handful of times. Clones were sequenced by immunoSEQ multiplex PCR, and TCRdb holds only the in-frame ones, with some missing. Of nearly 4,000 clones in the sample, 15% to 20% are singletons; the top ten hold about 26%. V was shortened by 0 bases and J by 1 base, with 9 bases between the two germline ends. This CDR3 spans 15 amino acids. Germline V lookup: CDR1 KGHSH, CDR2 LQKENI. This sample's treatment: randomized to nivolumab then ipilimumab (arm A) or the reverse (arm B). These data come from a study of sequential checkpoint blockade in melanoma. Study-level background: More than 20 patients had tumor biopsies before treatment and at week 13.

The rearrangement joins TRBV18 to TRBJ1-2; D ambiguous. The TCR sequence derives from a human donor with melanoma. The sequenced sample was tumor tissue (inferred from file names), obtained from a patient given nivolumab and ipilimumab in sequence. The CDR3, as DNA: TGTGCCAGCTCACCACCCCGGGCCGGTAACTATGGCTACACCTTC. This sequence encodes CASSPPRAGNYGYTF.